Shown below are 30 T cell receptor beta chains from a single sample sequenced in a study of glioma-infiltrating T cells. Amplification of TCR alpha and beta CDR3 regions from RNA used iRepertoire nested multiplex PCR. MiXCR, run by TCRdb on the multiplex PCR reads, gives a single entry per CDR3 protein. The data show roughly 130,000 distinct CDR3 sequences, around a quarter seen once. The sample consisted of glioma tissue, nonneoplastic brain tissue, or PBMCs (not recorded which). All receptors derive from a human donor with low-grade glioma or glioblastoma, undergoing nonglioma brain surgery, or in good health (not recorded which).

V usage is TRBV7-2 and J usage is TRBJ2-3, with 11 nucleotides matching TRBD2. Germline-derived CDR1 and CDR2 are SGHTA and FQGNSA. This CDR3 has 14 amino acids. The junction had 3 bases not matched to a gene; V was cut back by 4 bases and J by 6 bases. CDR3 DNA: TGTGCCAGCAGCTCGACTAGCGGGGCCGATACGCAGTATTTT. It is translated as CASSSTSGADTQYF. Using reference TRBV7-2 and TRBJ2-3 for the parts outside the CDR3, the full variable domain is GAGVSQSPSNKVTEKGKDVELRCDPISGHTALYWYRQSLGQGLEFLIYFQGNSAPDKSGLPSDRFSAERTGGSVSTLTIQRTQQEDSAVYLCASSSTSGADTQYFGPGTRLTVL.

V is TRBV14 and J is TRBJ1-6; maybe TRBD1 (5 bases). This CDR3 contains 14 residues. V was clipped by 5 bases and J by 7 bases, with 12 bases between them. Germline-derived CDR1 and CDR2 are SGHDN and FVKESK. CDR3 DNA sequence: TGTGCCAGCAGCTCCCAGGGACGGAATTCACCCCTCCACTTT. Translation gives CASSSQGRNSPLHF. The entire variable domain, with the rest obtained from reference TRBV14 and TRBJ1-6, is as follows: EAGVTQFPSHSVIEKGQTVTLRCDPISGHDNLYWYRRVMGKEIKFLLHFVKESKQDESGMPNNRFLAERTGGTYSTLKVQPAELEDSGVYFCASSSQGRNSPLHFGNGTRLTVT.

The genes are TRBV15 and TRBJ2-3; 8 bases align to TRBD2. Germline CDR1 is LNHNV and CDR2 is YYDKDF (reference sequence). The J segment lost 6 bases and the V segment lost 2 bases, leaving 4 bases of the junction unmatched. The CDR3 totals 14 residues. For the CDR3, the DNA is TGTGCCACCAGCAGAACGGGGGGGGTGGATACGCAGTATTTT. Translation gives CATSRTGGVDTQYF.

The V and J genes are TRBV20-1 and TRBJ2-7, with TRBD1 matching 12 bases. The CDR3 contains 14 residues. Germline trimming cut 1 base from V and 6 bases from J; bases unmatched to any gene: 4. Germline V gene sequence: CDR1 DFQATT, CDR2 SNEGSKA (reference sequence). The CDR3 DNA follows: TGCAGTGCTAGAGCGGGGACAGGGGGCAGCGAGCAGTACGTC. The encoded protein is CSARAGTGGSEQYV.

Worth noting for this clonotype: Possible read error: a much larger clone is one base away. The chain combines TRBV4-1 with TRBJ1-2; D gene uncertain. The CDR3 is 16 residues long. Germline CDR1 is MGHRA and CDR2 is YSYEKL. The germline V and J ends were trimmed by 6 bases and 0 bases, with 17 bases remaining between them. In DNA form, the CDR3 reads TGCGCCAGCAGACGCGCCGGGCTCTGGTCTAACTATGGCTACACCTTC. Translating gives CASRRAGLWSNYGYTF.

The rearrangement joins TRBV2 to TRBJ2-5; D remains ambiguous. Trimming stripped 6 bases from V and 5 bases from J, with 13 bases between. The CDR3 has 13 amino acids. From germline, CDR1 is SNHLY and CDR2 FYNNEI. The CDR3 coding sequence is TGTGCCAGCAGCCTCGGATCTTTTGAGACCCAGTACTTC. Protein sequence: CASSLGSFETQYF.

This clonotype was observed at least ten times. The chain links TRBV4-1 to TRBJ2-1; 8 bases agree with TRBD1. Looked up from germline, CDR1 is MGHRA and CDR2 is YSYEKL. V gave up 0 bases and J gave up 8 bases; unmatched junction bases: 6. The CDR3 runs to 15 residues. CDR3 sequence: CASSQDQGAKDEQFF. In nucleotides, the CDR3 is TGCGCCAGCAGCCAAGATCAGGGGGCTAAAGATGAGCAGTTCTTC.

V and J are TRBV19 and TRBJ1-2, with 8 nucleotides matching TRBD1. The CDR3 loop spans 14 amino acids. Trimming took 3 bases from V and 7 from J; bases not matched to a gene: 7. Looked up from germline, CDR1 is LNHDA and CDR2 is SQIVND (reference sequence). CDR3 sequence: CASSITAGGSGYTF. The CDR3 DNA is TGTGCCAGTAGTATCACCGCAGGGGGCAGTGGCTACACCTTC.

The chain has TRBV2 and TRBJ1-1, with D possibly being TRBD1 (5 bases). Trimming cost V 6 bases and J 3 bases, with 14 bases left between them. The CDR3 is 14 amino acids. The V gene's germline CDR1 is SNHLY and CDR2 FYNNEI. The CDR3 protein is CASRGTEVDTEAFF. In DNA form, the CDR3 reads TGTGCCAGCAGAGGGACCGAGGTGGACACTGAAGCTTTCTTT.

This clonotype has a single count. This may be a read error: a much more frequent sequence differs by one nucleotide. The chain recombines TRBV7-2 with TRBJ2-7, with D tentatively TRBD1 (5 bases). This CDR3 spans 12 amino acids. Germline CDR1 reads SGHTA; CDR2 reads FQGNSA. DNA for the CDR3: TGTGCCAGCAGCCCACCCGGGCAGGGCCTCAACGTC. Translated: CASSPPGQGLNV.

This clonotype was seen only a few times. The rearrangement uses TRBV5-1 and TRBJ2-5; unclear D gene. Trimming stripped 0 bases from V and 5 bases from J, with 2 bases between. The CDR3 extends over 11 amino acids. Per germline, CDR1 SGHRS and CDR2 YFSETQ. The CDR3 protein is CASSLDETQYF. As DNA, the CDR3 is TGCGCCAGCAGCTTGGACGAGACCCAGTACTTC. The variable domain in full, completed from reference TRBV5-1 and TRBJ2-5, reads KAGVTQTPRYLIKTRGQQVTLSCSPISGHRSVSWYQQTPGQGLQFLFEYFSETQRNKGNFPGRFSGRQFSNSRSEMNVSTLELGDSALYLCASSLDETQYFGPGTRLLVL.

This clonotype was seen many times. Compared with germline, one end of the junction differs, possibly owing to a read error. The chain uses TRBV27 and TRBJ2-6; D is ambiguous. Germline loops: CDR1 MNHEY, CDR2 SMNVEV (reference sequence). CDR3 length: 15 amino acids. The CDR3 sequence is CTSSFFLSGANVLTF. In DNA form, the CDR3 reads TGTACCAGCAGCTTCTTTCTCTCTGGGGCCAACGTCCTGACTTTC.

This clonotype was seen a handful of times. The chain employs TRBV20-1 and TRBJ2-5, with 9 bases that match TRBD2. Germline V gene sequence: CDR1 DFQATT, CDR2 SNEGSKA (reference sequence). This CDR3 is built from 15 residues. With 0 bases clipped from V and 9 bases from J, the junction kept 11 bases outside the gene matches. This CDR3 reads CSAREPLAGLEAQYF. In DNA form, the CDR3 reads TGCAGTGCTAGAGAACCTCTAGCGGGGTTGGAGGCCCAGTACTTC.

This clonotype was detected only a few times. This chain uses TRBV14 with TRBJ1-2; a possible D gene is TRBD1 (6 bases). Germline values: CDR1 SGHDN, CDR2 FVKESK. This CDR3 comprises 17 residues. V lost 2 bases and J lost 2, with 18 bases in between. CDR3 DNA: TGTGCCAGCAGCCAAAACCCTCCGGGGGCCTCGAACTATGGCTACACCTTC. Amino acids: CASSQNPPGASNYGYTF.

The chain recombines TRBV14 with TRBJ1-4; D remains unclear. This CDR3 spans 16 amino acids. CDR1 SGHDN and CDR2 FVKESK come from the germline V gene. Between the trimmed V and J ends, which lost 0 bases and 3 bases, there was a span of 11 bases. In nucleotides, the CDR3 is TGTGCCAGCAGCCAAGATCCTAGGGCTCCTAATGAAAAACTGTTTTTT. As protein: CASSQDPRAPNEKLFF. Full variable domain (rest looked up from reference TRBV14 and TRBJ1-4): EAGVTQFPSHSVIEKGQTVTLRCDPISGHDNLYWYRRVMGKEIKFLLHFVKESKQDESGMPNNRFLAERTGGTYSTLKVQPAELEDSGVYFCASSQDPRAPNEKLFFGSGTQLSVL.

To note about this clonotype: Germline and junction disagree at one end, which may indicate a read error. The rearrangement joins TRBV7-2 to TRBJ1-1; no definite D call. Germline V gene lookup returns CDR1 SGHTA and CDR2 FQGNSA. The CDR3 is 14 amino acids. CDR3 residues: CASTPQLRSPEALF. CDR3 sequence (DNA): TGTGCCAGCACCCCTCAGCTACGGAGCCCTGAAGCTCTCTTT.

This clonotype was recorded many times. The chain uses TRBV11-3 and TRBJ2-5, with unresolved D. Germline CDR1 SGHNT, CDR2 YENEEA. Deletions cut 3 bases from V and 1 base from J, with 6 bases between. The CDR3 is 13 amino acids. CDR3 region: CASSFGPQETQYF. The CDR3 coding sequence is TGTGCCAGCAGCTTTGGACCCCAAGAGACCCAGTACTTC.

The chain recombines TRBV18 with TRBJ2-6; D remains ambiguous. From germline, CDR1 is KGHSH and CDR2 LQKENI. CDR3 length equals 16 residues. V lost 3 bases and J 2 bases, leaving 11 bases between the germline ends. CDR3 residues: CASSPSWSTGANVLTF. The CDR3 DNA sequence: TGTGCCAGCTCACCCTCCTGGAGTACTGGGGCCAACGTCCTGACTTTC. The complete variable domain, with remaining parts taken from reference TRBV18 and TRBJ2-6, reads NAGVMQNPRHLVRRRGQEARLRCSPMKGHSHVYWYRQLPEEGLKFMVYLQKENIIDESGMPKERFSAEFPKEGPSILRIQQVVRGDSAAYFCASSPSWSTGANVLTFGAGSRLTVL.

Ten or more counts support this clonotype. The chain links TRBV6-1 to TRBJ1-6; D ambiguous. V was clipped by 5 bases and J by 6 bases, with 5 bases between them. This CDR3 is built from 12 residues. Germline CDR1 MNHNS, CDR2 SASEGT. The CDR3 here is CASSYTNSPLHF. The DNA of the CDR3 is TGTGCCAGCAGTTATACTAATTCACCCCTCCACTTT.

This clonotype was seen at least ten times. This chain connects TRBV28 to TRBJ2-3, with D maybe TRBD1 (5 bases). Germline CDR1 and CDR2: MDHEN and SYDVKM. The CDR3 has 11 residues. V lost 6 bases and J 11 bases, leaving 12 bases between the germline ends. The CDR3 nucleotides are TGTGCCAGCAGCTTAGGGGCCCGGCAGTATTTT. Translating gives CASSLGARQYF.

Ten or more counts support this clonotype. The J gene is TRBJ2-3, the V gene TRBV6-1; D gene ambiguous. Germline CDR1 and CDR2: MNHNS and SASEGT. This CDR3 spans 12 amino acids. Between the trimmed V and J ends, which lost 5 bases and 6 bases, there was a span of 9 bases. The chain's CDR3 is CASSSHADTQYF. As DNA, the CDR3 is TGTGCCAGCAGTTCCCACGCGGATACGCAGTATTTT.

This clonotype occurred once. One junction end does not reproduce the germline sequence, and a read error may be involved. In DNA form, the CDR3 reads TGTGCCAGCAGCCCCCGGAGGAGGGGATCGGGGGCCAACGTCCTGATTTTC. Residues: CASSPRRRGSGANVLIF. The gene calls are TRBV7-2 and TRBJ2-6; D tentatively fits TRBD1 or TRBD2 (6 bases each). The CDR3 is made up of 17 amino acids. Per germline, CDR1 SGHTA and CDR2 FQGNSA. Looking up the rest from reference TRBV7-2 and TRBJ2-6 gives the full variable domain: GAGVSQSPSNKVTEKGKDVELRCDPISGHTALYWYRQSLGQGLEFLIYFQGNSAPDKSGLPSDRFSAERTGGSVSTLTIQRTQQEDSAVYLCASSPRRRGSGANVLIFGAGSRLTVL.

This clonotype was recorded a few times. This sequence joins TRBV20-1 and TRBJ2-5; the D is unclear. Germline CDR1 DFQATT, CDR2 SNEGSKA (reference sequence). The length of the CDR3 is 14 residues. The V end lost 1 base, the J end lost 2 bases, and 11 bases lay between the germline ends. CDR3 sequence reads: CSARVSGSQETQYF. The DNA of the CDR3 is TGCAGTGCTAGAGTATCCGGCTCACAAGAGACCCAGTACTTC.

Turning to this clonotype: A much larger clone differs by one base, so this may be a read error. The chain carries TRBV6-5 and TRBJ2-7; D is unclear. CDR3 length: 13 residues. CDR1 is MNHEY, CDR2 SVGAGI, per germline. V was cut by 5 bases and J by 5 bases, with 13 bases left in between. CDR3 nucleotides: TGTGCCAGCAGTGATACACCGACCGACGAGCAGTACGTC. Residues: CASSDTPTDEQYV.

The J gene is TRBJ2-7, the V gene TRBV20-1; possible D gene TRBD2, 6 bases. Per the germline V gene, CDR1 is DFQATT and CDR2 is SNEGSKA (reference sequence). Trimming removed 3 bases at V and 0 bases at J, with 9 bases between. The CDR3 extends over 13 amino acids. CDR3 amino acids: CSASPGSSYEQYV. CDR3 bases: TGCAGTGCTAGCCCCGGGAGCTCCTACGAGCAGTACGTC.

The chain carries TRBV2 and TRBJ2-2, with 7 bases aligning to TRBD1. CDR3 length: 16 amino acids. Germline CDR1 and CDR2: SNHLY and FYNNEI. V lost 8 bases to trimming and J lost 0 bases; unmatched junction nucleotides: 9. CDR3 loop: CASSQTGVPNTGELFF. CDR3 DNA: TGTGCCAGCTCTCAAACAGGGGTCCCGAACACCGGGGAGCTGTTTTTT.

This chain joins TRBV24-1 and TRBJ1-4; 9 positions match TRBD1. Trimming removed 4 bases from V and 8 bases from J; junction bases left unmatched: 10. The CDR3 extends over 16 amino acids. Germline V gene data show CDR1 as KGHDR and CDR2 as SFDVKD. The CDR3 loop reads CATSDAGTGMEEKLFF. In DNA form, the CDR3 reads TGTGCCACCAGTGACGCCGGGACAGGGATGGAGGAAAAACTGTTTTTT.

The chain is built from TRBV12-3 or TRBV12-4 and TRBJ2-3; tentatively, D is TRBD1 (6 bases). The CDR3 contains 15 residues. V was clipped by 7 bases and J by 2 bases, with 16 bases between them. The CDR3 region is CASNNYRTVTDTQYF. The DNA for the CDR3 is TGTGCCAGCAACAATTACAGGACAGTCACAGATACGCAGTATTTT.

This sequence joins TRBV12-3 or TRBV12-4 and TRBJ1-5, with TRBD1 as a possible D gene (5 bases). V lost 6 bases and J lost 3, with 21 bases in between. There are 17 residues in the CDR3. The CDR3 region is CASSPGTAEGSNQPQHF. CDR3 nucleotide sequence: TGTGCCAGCAGCCCCGGGACCGCGGAAGGGTCCAATCAGCCCCAGCATTTT.

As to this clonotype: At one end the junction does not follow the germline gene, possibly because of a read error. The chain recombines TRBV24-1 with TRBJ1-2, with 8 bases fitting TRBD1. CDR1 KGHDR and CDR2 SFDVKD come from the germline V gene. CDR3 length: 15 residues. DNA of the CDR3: TGTGCCACCAGTGATCCAGGACAGGGCGCGTATGGCTACAGCTTC. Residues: CATSDPGQGAYGYSF.